Listed below are T cell receptor beta chains from one sample, sequenced in a study of OX40 agonist ivuxolimab in advanced cancers. TCRdb keeps only in-frame clones here, not all; method: immunoSEQ multiplex PCR. This table has some 22,000 clones, about 87% appearing once. Specimen: CD4+ or CD8+ T cells sorted from blood, collected in a trial of the OX40 agonist ivuxolimab. The receptor set was obtained from an adult with an advanced solid tumor such as melanoma, head and neck, liver or kidney cancer. The conserved cysteine and the conserved F or W are not part of the CDR3 here. Each record gives: V gene, J gene, CDR3 protein.

>TRBV2|TRBJ2-1
AGRPTGGGYNEQF
>TRBV6-5|TRBJ1-1
ASSYRGAWDTEAF
>TRBV4-1|TRBJ1-5
ASSQNGGQPQH
>TRBV5-6|TRBJ2-7
ASSGLAASSYEQY
>TRBV27|TRBJ2-5
ASSPLLPTGATQETQY
>TRBV28|TRBJ2-7
ASSFNRGRGEQY
>TRBV19|TRBJ2-7
ASSIGAGLSSYEQY
>TRBV5-4|TRBJ1-1
ASSFGGPEAF
>TRBV27|TRBJ2-2
ASSLPGQGSGELF
>TRBV27|TRBJ2-5
ASSLSPDRGQETQY
>TRBV7-9|TRBJ2-5
ASRGGETQY
>TRBV5-6|TRBJ1-1
ASSPLARTGSTEAF
>TRBV13|TRBJ1-2
ASSLDPYGYT
>TRBV5-1|TRBJ2-3
ASSWGQGAADTQY
>TRBV7-2|TRBJ1-5
ASSLALGNQPQH
>TRBV5-8|TRBJ2-3
ASSLDAGDTQY
>TRBV27|TRBJ2-7
ASSLQGTDEQY
>TRBV5-5|TRBJ2-3
ASSFIAGGPGDTQY
>TRBV7-9|TRBJ2-1
ASSLTGSNEQF